One and the same sample provided the 23 T cell receptor beta chains below, sequenced in a study of cytomegalovirus exposure and HLA in healthy donors. Primers for the PCR totalled 60 Vbeta and 13 Jbeta. Repertoires were generated with immunoSEQ multiplex PCR, while TCRdb's copy carries only in-frame clones and drops some. The sample has more than 35,000 clones; 60% to 70% are singletons. Sequencing used PBMCs. These receptors were obtained from a man aged 40-50 years in good health and CMV-seronegative.

Many counts were recorded for this clone. The V and J genes are TRBV6-4 and TRBJ2-3; D call uncertain. Trimming left V 3 bases short and J 2 bases short, with 9 bases between. Germline V gene sequence: CDR1 MRHNA, CDR2 SNTAGT. The CDR3 is 14 amino acids. Here the CDR3 DNA reads TGTGCCAGCAGTGATGGCGGAGACACAGATACGCAGTATTTT. Its translation is CASSDGGDTDTQYF.

J is TRBJ1-2 and V is TRBV9; a possible D gene is TRBD1 (6 bases). This CDR3 is built from 11 residues. V dropped 4 bases and J dropped 5 bases, with 6 bases sitting between them. Per the germline V gene, CDR1 is SGDLS and CDR2 is YYNGEE. Here the CDR3 reads CASSQGYGYTF. CDR3 sequence (DNA): TGTGCCAGCAGCCAGGGGTATGGCTACACCTTC.

This clone was recorded a few times. This chain uses TRBV7-2 with TRBJ2-3; TRBD2 might be the D (6 bases). The length of the CDR3 is 15 residues. CDR1 and CDR2 (germline): SGHTA, FQGNSA. Trimming took 2 bases from V and 3 from J, leaving 12 bases between them. The CDR3: CASSLYAGLTDTQYF. The DNA for the CDR3 is TGTGCCAGCAGCTTATATGCGGGGCTGACAGATACGCAGTATTTT.

The chain joins TRBV9 to TRBJ2-3, with 10 positions matching TRBD2. V lost 3 bases and J lost 3; bases outside the gene matches: 4. CDR3 size: 15 residues. Germline assignment: CDR1 SGDLS and CDR2 YYNGEE. The CDR3 region has the DNA TGTGCCAGCAGCGCCCAAGCGGGGGGGACAGATACGCAGTATTTT. Its translation is CASSAQAGGTDTQYF.

The V and J genes are TRBV5-1 and TRBJ2-2, with 8 bases identical to TRBD2. Germline-derived CDR1 and CDR2 are SGHRS and YFSETQ. Losses at the gene ends were 1 base for V and 1 base for J; bases not matched to a gene: 3. CDR3 length equals 16 residues. CDR3 DNA: TGCGCCAGCAGCTTGTGGAGCGGGGGGAACACCGGGGAGCTGTTTTTT. The encoded protein is CASSLWSGGNTGELFF.

The chain has TRBV7-2 and TRBJ2-2; possibly TRBD1 for D (6 bases). This CDR3 is built from 14 residues. Trimming removed 3 bases at V and 4 bases at J, with 9 bases between. Germline V CDR1 and CDR2: SGHTA, FQGNSA. The CDR3 region is CASSFQGTTGELFF. Written as DNA, the CDR3 is TGTGCCAGCAGCTTTCAGGGGACCACCGGGGAGCTGTTTTTT.

In this sample, this clone turned up a few times. The CDR3 coding sequence is TGTGCCAGTAGTATAGGGGAGGGCTACGAGCAGTACTTC. Translation: CASSIGEGYEQYF. This rearrangement joins TRBV19 to TRBJ2-7; 7 bases line up with TRBD2. Germline V gene lookup returns CDR1 LNHDA and CDR2 SQIVND (reference sequence). This CDR3 comprises 13 residues. V was pared by 1 base and J by 3 bases, with 0 bases of the junction left unmatched.

The V and J genes are TRBV6-5 and TRBJ2-2, with 8 bases matching TRBD2. The V gene end was trimmed by 5 bases and the J gene end by 9 bases; junction bases not matched to a gene: 8. Germline CDR1 reads MNHEY; CDR2 reads SVGAGI. The length of the CDR3 is 14 residues. CDR3 protein: CASSNGGGFWELFF. The CDR3 DNA is TGTGCCAGCAGTAACGGGGGGGGGTTTTGGGAGCTGTTTTTT.

There are a few counts of this clone. The V call is TRBV7-8, the J call TRBJ2-7, with unresolved D. The CDR3 totals 15 residues. CDR1 SGHVS and CDR2 FQNEAQ come from the germline V gene. With 0 bases removed from V and 3 bases from J, the gap between germline ends came to 12 bases. For the CDR3, the DNA is TGTGCCAGCAGCTTAGCGCTGGGCCGAGACTACGAGCAGTACTTC. This sequence encodes CASSLALGRDYEQYF. The whole variable domain, remainder taken from reference TRBV7-8 and TRBJ2-7, is GAGVSQSPRYKVAKRGQDVALRCDPISGHVSLFWYQQALGQGPEFLTYFQNEAQLDKSGLPSDRFFAERPEGSVSTLKIQRTQQEDSAVYLCASSLALGRDYEQYFGPGTRLTVT.

This clone was seen only a few times. V usage is TRBV30 and J usage is TRBJ2-4; 7 bases line up with TRBD2. The CDR3 is 17 amino acids. Per germline, CDR1 GTSNPN and CDR2 SVGIG (reference sequence). The junction had 8 bases not matched to a gene; V was cut back by 0 bases and J by 0 bases. The CDR3 sequence: CAWSVWGEGLAKNIQYF. CDR3 bases: TGTGCCTGGAGTGTATGGGGGGAGGGACTAGCCAAAAACATTCAGTACTTC.

This clone was observed a single time. The V gene is TRBV5-1, the J gene TRBJ2-7; D uncertain. The germline V gene encodes CDR1 SGHRS and CDR2 YFSETQ. The ends were cut back, 7 bases at V and 3 bases at J, with 17 bases in the middle. The CDR3 spans 14 residues. The CDR3 reads CASPNQFFLYEQYF. The CDR3, as DNA: TGCGCCAGCCCCAACCAGTTTTTCCTCTACGAGCAGTACTTC.

The CDR3 spells CASSFGFSPLHF. DNA of the CDR3: TGTGCCAGCAGCTTCGGGTTTTCACCCCTCCACTTT. The chain uses TRBV7-9 and TRBJ1-6; D unresolved. Trimming removed 3 bases from V and 9 bases from J, with 6 bases in between. Germline loops: CDR1 SEHNR, CDR2 FQNEAQ (reference sequence). The CDR3 length is 12 residues.

The chain uses TRBV11-1 and TRBJ1-1; 7 bases fit TRBD1. Unmatched junction bases numbered 6, after V lost 1 base and J lost 4 bases. The CDR3 is 15 residues long. Germline-derived CDR1 and CDR2 are SGHAT and FQDESV (reference sequence). This CDR3 is CASSLGRGSITEAFF. DNA for the CDR3: TGTGCCAGCAGCTTAGGCAGGGGGAGTATCACTGAAGCTTTCTTT.

The chain is built from TRBV7-6 and TRBJ2-2, with TRBD2 matching over 9 bases. The germline V gene has CDR1 SGHVS and CDR2 FNYEAQ. With 5 bases clipped from V and 1 base from J, the junction kept 2 bases outside the gene matches. The CDR3 has 15 residues. The CDR3 region is CASSRLAENTGELFF. The CDR3 bases are TGTGCCAGCAGCCGACTAGCGGAGAACACCGGGGAGCTGTTTTTT.

This clone was seen more than once but under ten times. J is TRBJ1-2 and V is TRBV5-1; TRBD1 aligns across 8 bases. Unmatched junction bases numbered 1, after V lost 1 base and J lost 2 bases. The CDR3 has 14 amino acids. Per germline, CDR1 SGHRS and CDR2 YFSETQ. Here the CDR3 reads CASSLTGGNYGYTF. The CDR3 DNA reads as TGCGCCAGCAGCTTGACAGGGGGGAACTATGGCTACACCTTC.

The chain combines TRBV11-2 with TRBJ2-5; D is ambiguous. The CDR3 is 12 amino acids. Germline V gives CDR1 SGHAT, CDR2 FQNNGV. Trimming removed 1 base at V and 5 bases at J, with 5 bases between. This chain's CDR3 is CASSLVRETQYF. The CDR3 bases are TGTGCCAGCAGCTTAGTGAGGGAGACCCAGTACTTC.

This clone is termed medium-sized. The rearrangement uses TRBV10-1 and TRBJ1-3; D call uncertain. The CDR3 runs to 14 residues. Germline V lookup: CDR1 WNHNN, CDR2 SYGVQD (reference sequence). V was pared by 6 bases and J by 9 bases, with 18 bases between. The CDR3 is CASRGRAAGGTIYF. CDR3 nucleotides: TGCGCCAGCAGGGGTCGGGCAGCTGGAGGCACCATATATTTT.

J is TRBJ2-7 and V is TRBV6-5; a weak D match, TRBD1 (6 bases). Germline-derived CDR1 and CDR2 are MNHEY and SVGAGI. Deletions cut 6 bases from V and 2 bases from J, with 17 bases between. The CDR3 sequence is 15 residues long. In DNA, the CDR3 is TGTGCCAGCAGACCATCAAGACAGGCAGCCTACGAGCAGTACTTC. It codes for CASRPSRQAAYEQYF.

This clone has a handful of counts. The chain recombines TRBV7-9 with TRBJ1-1, with TRBD1 as a possible D gene (6 bases). Trimming took off 5 bases at V and 6 bases at J, with 10 bases between the two ends. CDR3 size: 12 residues. Germline CDR1 is SEHNR and CDR2 is FQNEAQ (reference sequence). The CDR3 sequence is CASSNRDPEAFF. As DNA, the CDR3 is TGTGCCAGCAGCAACAGGGATCCTGAAGCTTTCTTT. Full variable domain (outside the CDR3, taken from reference TRBV7-9 and TRBJ1-1): DTGVSQNPRHKITKRGQNVTFRCDPISEHNRLYWYRQTLGQGPEFLTYFQNEAQLEKSRLLSDRFSAERPKGSFSTLEIQRTEQGDSAMYLCASSNRDPEAFFGQGTRLTVV.

The chain uses TRBV10-3 and TRBJ1-1; D is uncertain. The CDR3 is 12 residues long. In germline, CDR1 is ENHRY, CDR2 SYGVKD. V shed 7 bases and J shed 1 base, with 7 bases lying between them. The CDR3 coding sequence is TGTGCCATCAATGACGGGAACACTGAAGCTTTCTTT. Translating gives CAINDGNTEAFF.

The chain couples TRBV6-6 to TRBJ1-1, with 9 bases lining up with TRBD1. Germline CDR1 MNHNY, CDR2 SVGAGI (reference sequence). CDR3 length equals 14 residues. V lost 5 bases, J lost 6 bases, and 7 bases stayed unmatched. CDR3 amino acids: CASSPGTGLPEAFF. The CDR3 DNA is TGTGCCAGCAGTCCCGGGACAGGGTTGCCTGAAGCTTTCTTT.

This clone appeared a few times. This chain joins TRBV4-1 and TRBJ2-2; possibly TRBD2 for D (5 bases). The CDR3 contains 17 residues. Germline assignment: CDR1 MGHRA and CDR2 YSYEKL. Trimming removed 0 bases at V and 6 bases at J, with 17 bases between. CDR3: CASSQDHGIGIAGELFF. The CDR3 DNA reads TGCGCCAGCAGCCAAGACCACGGGATTGGGATCGCCGGGGAGCTGTTTTTT.

The V gene is TRBV5-1, the J gene TRBJ1-5; D gene uncertain. Trimming took off 4 bases at V and 7 bases at J, with 21 bases between the two ends. The germline CDR1 and CDR2 sequences are SGHRS and YFSETQ. The CDR3 spans 16 residues. Here the CDR3 DNA reads TGCGCCAGCAGCCCGAGGCCCAACGGGGTTGACCAGCCCCAGCATTTT. Protein: CASSPRPNGVDQPQHF.